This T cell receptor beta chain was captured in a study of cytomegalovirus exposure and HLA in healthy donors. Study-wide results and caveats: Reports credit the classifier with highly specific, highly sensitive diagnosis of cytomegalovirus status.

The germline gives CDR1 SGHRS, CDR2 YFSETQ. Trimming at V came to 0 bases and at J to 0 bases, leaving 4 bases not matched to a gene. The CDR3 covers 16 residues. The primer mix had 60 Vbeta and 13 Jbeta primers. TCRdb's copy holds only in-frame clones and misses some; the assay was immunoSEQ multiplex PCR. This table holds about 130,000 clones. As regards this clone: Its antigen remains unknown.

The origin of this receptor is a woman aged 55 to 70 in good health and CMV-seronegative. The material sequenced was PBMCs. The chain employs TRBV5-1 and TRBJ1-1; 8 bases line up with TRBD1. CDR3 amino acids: CASSLATGEMNTEAFF. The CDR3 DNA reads TGCGCCAGCAGCTTGGCGACAGGGGAGATGAACACTGAAGCTTTCTTT. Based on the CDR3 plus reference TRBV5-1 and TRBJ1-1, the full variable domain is KAGVTQTPRYLIKTRGQQVTLSCSPISGHRSVSWYQQTPGQGLQFLFEYFSETQRNKGNFPGRFSGRQFSNSRSEMNVSTLELGDSALYLCASSLATGEMNTEAFFGQGTRLTVV.